The 26 T cell receptor beta chains reported below all come from one sample, sequenced in a study of cytomegalovirus exposure and HLA in healthy donors. Method: immunoSEQ multiplex PCR; TCRdb's copy keeps in-frame clones and lacks some. The sample lists just under 150,000 clones; roughly 87% were seen once. The sample was PBMCs. Receptors were obtained from a young man in good health and CMV-seropositive.

This chain joins TRBV29-1 and TRBJ1-1; TRBD1 matches 8 bases. Germline trimming cut 7 bases from V and 5 bases from J; bases unmatched to any gene: 12. The CDR3 is 14 amino acids. Germline V lookup: CDR1 SQVTM, CDR2 ANQGSEA. CDR3 residues: CSARSQGAITEAFF. CDR3 DNA: TGCAGCGCCCGATCCCAGGGGGCGATTACTGAAGCTTTCTTT.

The chain uses TRBV29-1 and TRBJ2-7, with 7 bases matching TRBD1. CDR1 and CDR2 (germline): SQVTM, ANQGSEA. The junction had 4 bases not matched to a gene; V was cut back by 6 bases and J by 5 bases. CDR3 length: 11 amino acids. CDR3 nucleotide sequence: TGCAGCGTACAGGGGATCCACGAGCAGTACTTC. This gives the protein CSVQGIHEQYF.

In regard to this clone: The junction departs from the called germline gene at one end, perhaps through a read error. The chain recombines TRBV7-6 with TRBJ2-1; perhaps TRBD1 as D (6 bases). CDR1 is SGHVS and CDR2 is FNYEAQ in the germline V gene. The CDR3 covers 12 residues. In DNA, the CDR3 is TGTGCCAGCAGCTTAGCTGGCAGGGGAGTCGTCTTC. Translated: CASSLAGRGVVF.

Regarding this clone: Distinct nucleotide sequences in the sample also encode this CDR3. The chain couples TRBV27 to TRBJ2-7, with D tentatively TRBD2 (5 bases). The V gene lost 2 bases and the J gene lost 3 bases, with 5 bases spanning the gap. Germline loops: CDR1 MNHEY, CDR2 SMNVEV (reference sequence). The CDR3 sequence is 12 residues long. CDR3 sequence: CASSLRGYEQYF. Here the CDR3 DNA reads TGTGCCAGCAGTTTACGGGGCTACGAGCAGTACTTC.

The chain uses TRBV5-1 and TRBJ2-7; D is possibly TRBD1 (5 bases). Trimming cost V 4 bases and J 4 bases, with 9 bases left between them. CDR3 size: 12 residues. CDR1 is SGHRS and CDR2 is YFSETQ in the germline V gene. DNA for the CDR3: TGCGCCAGCAGCCTTCAGGGTTACGAGCAGTACTTC. Its protein product is CASSLQGYEQYF.

In nucleotides, the CDR3 is TGTGCCAGCGGAGGACTAGCGGCGAACACCGGGGAGCTGTTTTTT. Amino acid sequence: CASGGLAANTGELFF. J is TRBJ2-2 and V is TRBV6-5; 10 nucleotides agree with TRBD2. The CDR3 sequence is 15 residues long. CDR1 and CDR2 from the germline V gene are MNHEY and SVGAGI. J lost 0 bases, V lost 8 bases, and 3 bases had no gene match.

This chain connects TRBV11-2 to TRBJ2-7; D gene uncertain. Trimming took 1 base from V and 7 from J, leaving 8 bases between them. The CDR3 spans 12 residues. Germline V gives CDR1 SGHAT, CDR2 FQNNGV. The CDR3 coding sequence is TGTGCCAGCAGCTTAGTTTCCGTAGAGCAGTACTTC. Protein sequence: CASSLVSVEQYF.

The V call is TRBV27, the J call TRBJ1-4; weak D call: TRBD1 (6 bases). Germline CDR1 is MNHEY and CDR2 is SMNVEV (reference sequence). Trimming took off 4 bases at V and 3 bases at J, with 12 bases between the two ends. The CDR3 consists of 15 residues. The CDR3, as DNA: TGTGCCAGCAGTTCCGGACAGCCATCTAATGAAAAACTGTTTTTT. Residues: CASSSGQPSNEKLFF.

The chain employs TRBV6-1 and TRBJ2-7, with TRBD1 identical over 10 bases. V lost 10 bases and J lost 2; bases outside the gene matches: 5. Germline-derived CDR1 and CDR2 are MNHNS and SASEGT. The CDR3 is 13 amino acids. The chain's CDR3 is CATSGTGAYEQYF. DNA of the CDR3: TGTGCCACCTCCGGGACAGGGGCCTACGAGCAGTACTTC.

The rearrangement links TRBV5-4 to TRBJ2-5, with 10 bases identical to TRBD1. CDR1 is SGHNT and CDR2 is YYREEE in the germline V gene (reference sequence). The CDR3 consists of 15 residues. With 0 bases clipped from V and 4 bases from J, the junction kept 3 bases outside the gene matches. CDR3 coding DNA: TGTGCCAGCAGCTTGGGGGACAGGGGAGGAGAGACCCAGTACTTC. Translation: CASSLGDRGGETQYF.

The chain joins TRBV10-3 to TRBJ2-3, with TRBD2 matching 15 bases. Germline lookup yields CDR1 ENHRY and CDR2 SYGVKD. The CDR3 has 16 residues. V shed 6 bases and J 4 bases; nucleotides not matched to a gene: 5. CDR3 nucleotides: TGTGCCATCAGACGGACTAGCGGGGGGGCAGCAGATACGCAGTATTTT. Translated: CAIRRTSGGAADTQYF.

The chain employs TRBV7-2 and TRBJ2-1; tentatively, D is TRBD2 (6 bases). CDR1 and CDR2 from the germline V gene are SGHTA and FQGNSA. Trimming took off 3 bases at V and 12 bases at J, with 21 bases between the two ends. The CDR3 contains 15 residues. CDR3 sequence (DNA): TGTGCCAGCAGCTTTACTAGCCTCGGAGGGGTTGGGCAGTTCTTC. Translating it yields CASSFTSLGGVGQFF.

V usage is TRBV28 and J usage is TRBJ1-4; the match to TRBD1 covers 7 bases. The CDR3 is 14 amino acids. From germline, CDR1 is MDHEN and CDR2 SYDVKM. V dropped 6 bases and J dropped 8; count of bases not matched to a gene: 9. The CDR3 DNA reads as TGTGCCAGCAGCGAAGACAGGGCGCGGGAAAAACTGTTTTTT. It codes for CASSEDRAREKLFF.

The genes are TRBV7-9 and TRBJ2-7; 8 bases agree with TRBD1. Germline trimming cut 1 base from V and 7 bases from J; bases unmatched to any gene: 12. Germline V CDR1 and CDR2: SEHNR, FQNEAQ (reference sequence). This CDR3 region has 16 residues. CDR3 coding DNA: TGTGCCAGCAGCTTAGGGCGGGCGACAGGGGTACAAGAGCAGTACTTC. Its translation is CASSLGRATGVQEQYF.

The V call is TRBV7-2, the J call TRBJ2-3, with TRBD2 matching 8 bases. Trimming at V came to 2 bases and at J to 4 bases, leaving 11 bases not matched to a gene. In germline, CDR1 is SGHTA, CDR2 FQGNSA. The CDR3 totals 17 residues. The CDR3 sequence is CASSLKVSGGAADTQYF. CDR3 coding DNA: TGTGCCAGCAGCTTAAAAGTATCGGGGGGGGCCGCAGATACGCAGTATTTT.

This chain joins TRBV18 and TRBJ1-5; unclear D gene. The V gene's germline CDR1 is KGHSH and CDR2 LQKENI. The CDR3 covers 13 residues. Trimming removed 3 bases at V and 4 bases at J, with 7 bases between. The CDR3 reads CASSPAENQPQHF. The DNA of the CDR3 is TGTGCCAGCTCACCCGCCGAGAATCAGCCCCAGCATTTT.

The rearrangement uses TRBV6-1 and TRBJ2-1; 9 bases map to TRBD2. Germline V gene sequence: CDR1 MNHNS, CDR2 SASEGT. The V gene end was trimmed by 0 bases and the J gene end by 4 bases; junction bases not matched to a gene: 4. The CDR3 has 16 residues. Written as DNA, the CDR3 is TGTGCCAGCAGTGAAGCCAGCAGCGGGGGGTACAATGAGCAGTTCTTC. Encoded protein: CASSEASSGGYNEQFF.

The V call is TRBV2, the J call TRBJ2-7, with 9 bases identical to TRBD1. This CDR3 is 13 amino acids long. The trim removed 10 bases at V and 3 bases at J, leaving 7 bases unmatched. The germline V gene encodes CDR1 SNHLY and CDR2 FYNNEI. For the CDR3, the DNA is TGTGCCACACTTCCGGGACAGGGCTACGAGCAGTACTTC. This sequence encodes CATLPGQGYEQYF.

V usage is TRBV6-5 and J usage is TRBJ1-1; D uncertain. CDR1 is MNHEY, CDR2 SVGAGI, per germline. Trimming stripped 7 bases from V and 0 bases from J, with 9 bases between. There are 13 residues in the CDR3. CDR3 region: CASKIDMNTEAFF. The CDR3 DNA is TGTGCCAGCAAGATCGACATGAACACTGAAGCTTTCTTT.

The V gene is TRBV5-1, the J gene TRBJ2-7; weak D call: TRBD1 (6 bases). Germline V lookup: CDR1 SGHRS, CDR2 YFSETQ. Trimming took 7 bases from V and 2 from J, leaving 19 bases between them. The CDR3 runs to 15 residues. CDR3 in DNA: TGCGCCAGCGGGACATGGTGGGGTCGGGCCTACGAGCAGTACTTC. Its translation is CASGTWWGRAYEQYF.

The chain is built from TRBV11-2 and TRBJ2-7; the D gene is possibly TRBD1 (6 bases). With 5 bases removed from V and 0 bases from J, the gap between germline ends came to 17 bases. This CDR3 is 16 amino acids long. Germline CDR1 reads SGHAT; CDR2 reads FQNNGV. As DNA, the CDR3 is TGTGCCAGCAGCCAGAGGGGCAGGGGACCCTCCTACGAGCAGTACTTC. It translates to CASSQRGRGPSYEQYF.

V is TRBV2 and J is TRBJ1-1; D perhaps matches TRBD1 (6 bases). V lost 3 bases, J lost 0 bases, and 17 bases lay in between. The CDR3 extends over 17 amino acids. CDR1 and CDR2 (germline): SNHLY, FYNNEI. The CDR3 region is CASSDPQGLWMNTEAFF. DNA for the CDR3: TGTGCCAGCAGTGACCCCCAGGGGCTGTGGATGAACACTGAAGCTTTCTTT. Filled out from reference TRBV2 and TRBJ1-1, the complete variable domain reads EPEVTQTPSHQVTQMGQEVILRCVPISNHLYFYWYRQILGQKVEFLVSFYNNEISEKSEIFDDQFSVERPDGSNFTLKIRSTKLEDSAMYFCASSDPQGLWMNTEAFFGQGTRLTVV.

As DNA, the CDR3 is TGCGCCAGCAGTCCGGTGACGAGCGGCTACGAGCAGTACTTC. It is translated as CASSPVTSGYEQYF. This chain links TRBV10-1 with TRBJ2-7; a possible D gene is TRBD2 (5 bases). Germline values: CDR1 WNHNN, CDR2 SYGVQD (reference sequence). The CDR3 is made up of 14 amino acids. V was shortened by 5 bases and J by 3 bases, with 14 bases between the two germline ends.

V is TRBV6-4 and J is TRBJ1-6; the D gene is possibly TRBD1 (6 bases). This CDR3 is built from 14 residues. V was trimmed by 5 bases and J by 9 bases, leaving 14 bases between them. Germline CDR1 is MRHNA and CDR2 is SNTAGT. The CDR3 nucleotides are TGTGCCAGCAGTACGGACAGTTCAGGTTCACCCCTCCACTTT. Amino acid sequence: CASSTDSSGSPLHF.

This rearrangement joins TRBV28 to TRBJ1-2; tentative D call: TRBD1 (6 bases). Per the germline V gene, CDR1 is MDHEN and CDR2 is SYDVKM. V was shortened by 3 bases and J by 3 bases, with 11 bases between the two germline ends. This CDR3 has 14 residues. The CDR3 DNA sequence: TGTGCCAGCAGTTTCGGGAAGGGGGACTATGGCTACACCTTC. This gives the protein CASSFGKGDYGYTF.

CDR3 region: CASSPGLAGGQETQYF. For the CDR3, the DNA is TGTGCCAGTAGCCCGGGACTAGCGGGGGGGCAAGAGACCCAGTACTTC. V usage is TRBV19 and J usage is TRBJ2-5; 16 bases fit TRBD2. Germline V gene sequence: CDR1 LNHDA, CDR2 SQIVND (reference sequence). With 6 bases clipped from V and 2 bases from J, the junction kept 3 bases outside the gene matches. The CDR3 consists of 16 residues. The full variable domain, its missing parts supplied by reference TRBV19 and TRBJ2-5, is DGGITQSPKYLFRKEGQNVTLSCEQNLNHDAMYWYRQDPGQGLRLIYYSQIVNDFQKGDIAEGYSVSREKKESFPLTVTSAQKNPTAFYLCASSPGLAGGQETQYFGPGTRLLVL.